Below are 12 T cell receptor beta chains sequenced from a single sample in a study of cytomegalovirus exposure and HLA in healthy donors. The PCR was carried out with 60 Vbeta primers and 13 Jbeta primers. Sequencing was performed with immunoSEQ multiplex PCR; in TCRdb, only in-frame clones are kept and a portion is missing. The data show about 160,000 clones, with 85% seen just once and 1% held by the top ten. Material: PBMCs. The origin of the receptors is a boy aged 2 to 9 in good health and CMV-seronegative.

CDR3 residues: CASSSTGERTQYF. As DNA, the CDR3 is TGTGCCAGCAGCTCTACAGGGGAGAGGACCCAGTACTTC. The chain carries TRBV28 and TRBJ2-5, with 7 nucleotides matching TRBD1. This CDR3 comprises 13 residues. Germline CDR1 MDHEN, CDR2 SYDVKM. Unmatched junction bases numbered 8, after V lost 6 bases and J lost 7 bases.

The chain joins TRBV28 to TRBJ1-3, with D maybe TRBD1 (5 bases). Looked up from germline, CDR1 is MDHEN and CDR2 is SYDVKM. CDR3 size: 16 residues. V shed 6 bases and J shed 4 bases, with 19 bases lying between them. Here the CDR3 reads CASSSQIGVTGNTIYF. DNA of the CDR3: TGTGCCAGCAGCTCTCAAATAGGGGTAACGGGAAACACCATATATTTT.

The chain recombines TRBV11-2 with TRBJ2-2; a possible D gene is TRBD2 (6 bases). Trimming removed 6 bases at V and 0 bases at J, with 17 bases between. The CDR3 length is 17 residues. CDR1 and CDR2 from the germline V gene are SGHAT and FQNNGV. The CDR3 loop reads CASRKLAGRPNTGELFF. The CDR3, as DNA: TGTGCCAGCAGGAAATTGGCGGGACGGCCGAACACCGGGGAGCTGTTTTTT.

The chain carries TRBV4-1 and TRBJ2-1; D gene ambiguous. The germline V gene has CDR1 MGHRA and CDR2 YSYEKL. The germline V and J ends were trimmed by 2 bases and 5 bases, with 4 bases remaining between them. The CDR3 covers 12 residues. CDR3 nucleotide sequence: TGCGCCAGCAGCCAAATTAACAATGAGCAGTTCTTC. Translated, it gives CASSQINNEQFF.

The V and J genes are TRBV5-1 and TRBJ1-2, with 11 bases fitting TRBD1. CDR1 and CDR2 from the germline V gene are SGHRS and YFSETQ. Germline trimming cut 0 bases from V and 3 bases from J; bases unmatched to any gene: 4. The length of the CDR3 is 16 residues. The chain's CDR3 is CASSLDTGQGDYGYTF. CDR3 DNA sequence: TGCGCCAGCAGCTTGGATACGGGACAGGGGGACTATGGCTACACCTTC.

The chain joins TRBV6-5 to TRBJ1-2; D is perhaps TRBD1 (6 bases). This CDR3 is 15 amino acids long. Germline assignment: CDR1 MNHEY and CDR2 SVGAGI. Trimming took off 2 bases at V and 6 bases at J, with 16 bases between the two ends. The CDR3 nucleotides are TGTGCCAGCAGTTACGATACAGGGAGTTGGGATGGCTACACCTTC. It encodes CASSYDTGSWDGYTF.

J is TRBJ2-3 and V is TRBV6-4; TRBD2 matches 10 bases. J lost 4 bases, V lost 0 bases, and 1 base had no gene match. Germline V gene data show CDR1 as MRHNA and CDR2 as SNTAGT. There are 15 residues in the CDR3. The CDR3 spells CASSDSAGGPDTQYF. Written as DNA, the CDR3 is TGTGCCAGCAGTGACTCAGCGGGGGGGCCAGATACGCAGTATTTT.

CDR3 in DNA: TGTGCCAGCAGCCAACTTACAGGGGATGATTCACCCCTCCACTTT. The encoded protein is CASSQLTGDDSPLHF. The genes are TRBV4-2 and TRBJ1-6; 7 bases map to TRBD1. This CDR3 is 15 amino acids long. CDR1 LGHNA and CDR2 YNFKEQ come from the germline V gene. V lost 2 bases, J lost 8 bases, and 6 bases stayed unmatched.

CDR3 DNA sequence: TGTGCCAGTAGTACTACAGGGCCCTGGACCTATGGCTACACCTTC. Translated: CASSTTGPWTYGYTF. This rearrangement joins TRBV19 to TRBJ1-2; a possible D gene is TRBD1 (6 bases). The length of the CDR3 is 15 residues. V lost 4 bases and J lost 4, with 16 bases in between. The germline gives CDR1 LNHDA, CDR2 SQIVND (reference sequence).

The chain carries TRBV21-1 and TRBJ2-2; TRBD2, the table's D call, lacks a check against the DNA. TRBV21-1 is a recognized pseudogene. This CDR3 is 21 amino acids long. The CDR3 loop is CASTSKRGFRAGRGNTGELFF. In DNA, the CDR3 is TGTGCCAGCACCTCCAAACGGGGGTTTCGAGCGGGGCGCGGGAACACCGGGGAGCTGTTTTTT.

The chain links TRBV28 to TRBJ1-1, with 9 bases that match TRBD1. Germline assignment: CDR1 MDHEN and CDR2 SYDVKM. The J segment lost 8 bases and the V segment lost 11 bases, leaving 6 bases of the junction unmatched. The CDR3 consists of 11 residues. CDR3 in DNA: TGTGCCGGCCGAACAGGGGGCGAAGCTTTCTTT. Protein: CAGRTGGEAFF.

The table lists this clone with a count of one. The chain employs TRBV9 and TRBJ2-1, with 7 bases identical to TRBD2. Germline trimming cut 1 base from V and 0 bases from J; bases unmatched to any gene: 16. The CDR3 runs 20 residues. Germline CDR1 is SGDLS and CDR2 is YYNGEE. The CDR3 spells CASSVPLIPATGGSYNEQFF. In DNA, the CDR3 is TGTGCCAGCAGCGTACCCCTAATTCCGGCCACGGGGGGCTCCTACAATGAGCAGTTCTTC.